This entry lists 28 T cell receptor beta chains sequenced from one sample in a study of T cells expressing NK-cell markers (TCRdb year 2020). The protocol used for the library was 5' RACE. Sequencing was performed on an Illumina HiSeq 2000. TCRdb reprocessed the sequencing reads and holds a single record per CDR3 protein sequence, with no DNA. The table held for this sample gives about 370,000 distinct CDR3 sequences. The ten largest clones represent 9.5% to 12% of the sample. Input material: blood T cells: a sorted CD56 or NKG2C T cell subset, CD4+ or CD8+ T cells, or bulk PBMC T cells (not recorded which). The receptors stem from a woman between 50 and 59 years old in good health. Donor details come from another sample of the same person, matched by shared clones.

This rearrangement joins TRBV5-6 to TRBJ1-4. This CDR3 comprises 15 residues. The germline V gene encodes CDR1 SGHDT and CDR2 YYEEEE. CDR3 sequence reads: CASSFQPRWNEKLFF.

The rearrangement uses TRBV9 and TRBJ2-5; the D gene TCRdb calls, TRBD2, cannot be checked with no DNA. This CDR3 has 15 residues. Germline CDR1 SGDLS, CDR2 YYNGEE. This CDR3 reads CASSVEAGGRETQYF.

The chain links TRBV28 to TRBJ1-2; TCRdb designates TRBD1, a call that cannot be tested without DNA. The CDR3 spans 14 residues. Germline V lookup: CDR1 MDHEN, CDR2 SYDVKM. The CDR3 here is CASSLTDRTYGYTF.

CDR3 loop: CASGGRVMGEQFF. The chain couples TRBV6-2 or TRBV6-3 to TRBJ2-1; TCRdb proposes TRBD2, but this gene call is untestable without DNA. The CDR3 has 13 residues. CDR1 and CDR2 from the germline V gene are MNHEY and SVGEGT.

The J gene is TRBJ2-1, the V gene TRBV6-5; TCRdb lists TRBD2, though no DNA is available to test this call. The germline V gene has CDR1 MNHEY and CDR2 SVGAGI. The CDR3 contains 15 residues. CDR3 in amino acids: CASSYVGGSRYEQFF.

This chain uses TRBV4-1 with TRBJ2-4; there is no DNA to check the TCRdb D call of TRBD2. Germline CDR1 MGHRA, CDR2 YSYEKL. This CDR3 spans 16 amino acids. The CDR3: CASSQVVTGGRSIQYF.

The chain employs TRBV12-3 or TRBV12-4 and TRBJ2-7; no DNA is available, so the TRBD2 call from TCRdb remains unchecked. This CDR3 region has 14 residues. CDR3 loop: CASSTFLGGDEQYF.

The V call is TRBV5-1, the J call TRBJ2-5; TCRdb reports TRBD1, a call that lacks DNA to check it against. The germline V gene encodes CDR1 SGHRS and CDR2 YFSETQ. This CDR3 contains 15 residues. CDR3 region: CASSLGDRGPETQYF.

V gene TRBV7-9 combines with J gene TRBJ2-3; with no DNA, the TCRdb D assignment of TRBD1 cannot be verified. The germline V gene encodes CDR1 SEHNR and CDR2 FQNEAQ (reference sequence). The CDR3 totals 16 residues. This CDR3 is CASSAETGGSTDTQYF.

This chain links TRBV7-6 with TRBJ2-5; TCRdb's D gene call, TRBD1, goes unchecked for lack of DNA. CDR3 size: 15 residues. Germline CDR1 SGHVS, CDR2 FNYEAQ. CDR3 protein: CASSSYPGAAETQYF.

The chain combines TRBV27 with TRBJ2-1; lacking DNA, the TRBD2 call made by TCRdb goes unchecked. The germline V gene encodes CDR1 MNHEY and CDR2 SMNVEV (reference sequence). The CDR3 runs 13 residues. The CDR3 loop is CASGLRRHNEQFF.

V is TRBV6-2 or TRBV6-3 and J is TRBJ2-2; TCRdb indicates TRBD1, and absent DNA this call remains unverified. The CDR3 runs to 13 residues. Germline loops: CDR1 MNHEY, CDR2 SVGEGT. The CDR3: CASQGGGTGELFF.

V and J are TRBV29-1 and TRBJ2-4; TCRdb designates TRBD1, a call that cannot be tested without DNA. This CDR3 region has 13 residues. Germline CDR1 SQVTM, CDR2 ANQGSEA. The CDR3 here is CSAGNRGRNIQYF.

V gene TRBV12-3 or TRBV12-4 combines with J gene TRBJ2-1. This CDR3 spans 11 amino acids. The CDR3 loop is CASSTYPGQFF.

The V call is TRBV10-3, the J call TRBJ2-2; checking the TCRdb D call of TRBD2 is not possible without DNA. This CDR3 contains 13 residues. Germline V gives CDR1 ENHRY, CDR2 SYGVKD. The CDR3 spells CAISPGRIGELFF.

V usage is TRBV11-2 and J usage is TRBJ1-6. The CDR3 runs to 15 residues. The germline gives CDR1 SGHAT, CDR2 FQNNGV. CDR3 residues: CASSPRGSYNSPLHF. Combining the CDR3 with reference TRBV11-2 and TRBJ1-6 gives the whole variable domain EAGVAQSPRYKIIEKRQSVAFWCNPISGHATLYWYQQILGQGPKLLIQFQNNGVVDDSQLPKDRFSAERLKGVDSTLKIQPAKLEDSAVYLCASSPRGSYNSPLHFGNGTRLTVT.

The chain is built from TRBV24-1 and TRBJ2-3; TCRdb outputs TRBD1, but without DNA this stays unchecked. The CDR3 length is 17 residues. Germline V CDR1 and CDR2: KGHDR, SFDVKD. The CDR3 loop reads CATSKSGQGVGTDTQYF.

The chain combines TRBV3-1 with TRBJ1-4; lacking DNA, the TRBD1 call made by TCRdb goes unchecked. CDR1 and CDR2 from the germline V gene are LGHDT and YNNKEL (reference sequence). There are 15 residues in the CDR3. The CDR3 reads CASSPRTGTLEKLFF. The full variable domain, its missing parts supplied by reference TRBV3-1 and TRBJ1-4, is DTAVSQTPKYLVTQMGNDKSIKCEQNLGHDTMYWYKQDSKKFLKIMFSYNNKELIINETVPNRFSPKSPDKAHLNLHINSLELGDSAVYFCASSPRTGTLEKLFFGSGTQLSVL.

V and J are TRBV12-3 or TRBV12-4 and TRBJ1-1; TCRdb designates TRBD1, a call that cannot be tested without DNA. The CDR3 is 15 residues long. The CDR3 sequence is CASSSSDKRNTEAFF.

The CDR3 region is CASSPGSILKTYNEQFF. The V call is TRBV28, the J call TRBJ2-1; TCRdb indicates TRBD1, and absent DNA this call remains unverified. Germline CDR1 reads MDHEN; CDR2 reads SYDVKM. The CDR3 is 17 residues long.

The CDR3 here is CASSSLLTWGNSPLHF. V usage is TRBV6-5 and J usage is TRBJ1-6; TCRdb gives TRBD1 as the D gene, but with no DNA this cannot be confirmed. The CDR3 extends over 16 amino acids. The germline gives CDR1 MNHEY, CDR2 SVGAGI.

The chain uses TRBV11-2 and TRBJ2-7; there is no DNA to check the TCRdb D call of TRBD2. This CDR3 region has 15 residues. Germline V lookup: CDR1 SGHAT, CDR2 FQNNGV. CDR3 region: CASSSWRTSGYEQYF. The full variable domain, completed using reference TRBV11-2 and TRBJ2-7, is EAGVAQSPRYKIIEKRQSVAFWCNPISGHATLYWYQQILGQGPKLLIQFQNNGVVDDSQLPKDRFSAERLKGVDSTLKIQPAKLEDSAVYLCASSSWRTSGYEQYFGPGTRLTVT.

J is TRBJ2-1 and V is TRBV7-3; as DNA is missing, the TRBD2 call by TCRdb cannot be tested. Per the germline V gene, CDR1 is SGHTA and CDR2 is FQGTGA. There are 16 residues in the CDR3. The CDR3 reads CASSFSSGRNYNEQFF.

The chain combines TRBV5-1 with TRBJ2-1; TCRdb proposes TRBD2, but this gene call is untestable without DNA. The CDR3 consists of 16 residues. Germline values: CDR1 SGHRS, CDR2 YFSETQ. The CDR3 is CASSKGLANQYNEQFF. Using reference TRBV5-1 and TRBJ2-1 for the parts outside the CDR3, the full variable domain is KAGVTQTPRYLIKTRGQQVTLSCSPISGHRSVSWYQQTPGQGLQFLFEYFSETQRNKGNFPGRFSGRQFSNSRSEMNVSTLELGDSALYLCASSKGLANQYNEQFFGPGTRLTVL.

This rearrangement joins TRBV12-3 or TRBV12-4 to TRBJ2-1. The CDR3 is made up of 16 amino acids. The chain's CDR3 is CASSLALEWVTNEQFF.

The rearrangement uses TRBV7-9 and TRBJ2-2; TCRdb's D call of TRBD1 is untestable without DNA. Looked up from germline, CDR1 is SEHNR and CDR2 is FQNEAQ (reference sequence). The CDR3 covers 15 residues. Here the CDR3 reads CASSPRQGMPGELFF.

V gene TRBV7-9 combines with J gene TRBJ2-2; TCRdb returns TRBD2, unconfirmable since there is no DNA. Per germline, CDR1 SEHNR and CDR2 FQNEAQ (reference sequence). The CDR3 covers 17 residues. The CDR3 sequence is CASSLAVGTRMTGELFF.

The chain carries TRBV5-1 and TRBJ2-1; checking the TCRdb D call of TRBD1 is not possible without DNA. The CDR3 spans 16 residues. Germline V gene sequence: CDR1 SGHRS, CDR2 YFSETQ. The CDR3 spells CASSLGTGGSWNEQFF.